A single TCR beta chain is shown here with its context. This sample was included in a study of blood T cell repertoires in COVID-19. Overall study context: T cells, B-cell-depleted T cells, or PBMCs supplied cDNA or gDNA.

How the authors handled the data: Nucleated cell number was recorded as an estimate derived from reference gene primer amplification. Repertoires were generated with immunoSEQ multiplex PCR, while TCRdb's copy carries only in-frame clones and drops some. From that table come the V and J calls and clone size; the DNA was used to work out D and trimming. The table shows over 120,000 clones, with roughly 77% occurring only once. V dropped 5 bases and J dropped 4 bases, with 15 bases sitting between them. The CDR3 consists of 15 residues. The germline CDR1 and CDR2 sequences are MGHRA and YSYEKL. The Seattle patients joined while their infection was active and were tracked longitudinally afterward.

The V gene is TRBV4-1, the J gene TRBJ1-3; D uncertain. This sequence was found in a woman between 70 and 85 years old with COVID-19, enrolled during active disease. Specimen: peripheral blood. The CDR3 is CASSYFTEKGNTIYF. The CDR3 DNA reads as TGCGCCAGCAGCTATTTCACGGAGAAGGGAAACACCATATATTTT.